This TCR beta chain was obtained from a study of blood T cell repertoires in COVID-19. The germline V gene has CDR1 SGHTS and CDR2 YDEGEE. V gave up 0 bases and J gave up 1 base, with 13 bases separating them. The CDR3 covers 17 residues. This clone was counted a single time. Here immunoSEQ multiplex PCR was the method, and the copy in TCRdb shows in-frame clones only, minus some. The sample holds about 170,000 clones; 84% are singletons and the top ten take approximately 14%. The sequencing input was peripheral blood. The sequence was collected from a woman between 65 and 79 years old with COVID-19, enrolled during active disease. The J gene is TRBJ1-4, the V gene TRBV5-8; D not certain. The CDR3 bases are TGTGCCAGCAGCTTGGAGGCGGCCGCTGGAACTAATGAAAAACTGTTTTTT. It is translated as CASSLEAAAGTNEKLFF.